This T cell receptor beta chain is from a study of blood T cell repertoires in COVID-19. In the study overall: Both acute and convalescent COVID-19 samples were obtained from the United States, Italy and Spain. T cells, B-cell-depleted T cells, or PBMCs supplied cDNA or gDNA.

TCRdb keeps only in-frame clones here, not all; method: immunoSEQ multiplex PCR. Of approximately 440,000 clones listed, 90% are singletons. In germline, CDR1 is SGHAT, CDR2 FQNNGV. Trimming removed 4 bases from V and 1 base from J; junction bases left unmatched: 1. The CDR3 length is 14 residues. Researchers sorted participants into cohorts using their self-reported clinical history. The chain recombines TRBV11-2 with TRBJ1-5; 7 nucleotides match TRBD1. Sequencing input: PBMCs or T cells enriched from blood (not recorded which). The receptor was derived from a man younger than 35 who had recovered from COVID-19. The CDR3 DNA reads as TGTGCCAGCAGCTCGACAGGGAGCAATCAGCCCCAGCATTTT. This encodes CASSSTGSNQPQHF.